The 32 T cell receptor beta chains presented below share a single source sample, sequenced in a study of cytomegalovirus exposure and HLA in healthy donors. Repertoires were generated with immunoSEQ multiplex PCR, while TCRdb's copy carries only in-frame clones and drops some. The sample consists of some 45,000 clones, 80% to 95% of them appearing once. The sample consisted of PBMCs. All receptors derive from a man between 18 and 29 years old in good health and CMV-seronegative.

V usage is TRBV9 and J usage is TRBJ1-2, with TRBD1 identical over 12 bases. This CDR3 contains 15 residues. Germline CDR1 is SGDLS and CDR2 is YYNGEE. With V trimmed by 5 bases and J by 8 bases, 10 bases remained unmatched. The CDR3 DNA follows: TGTGCCAGCAGGCCGCCGGGACAGGGGGCGCGAGGCTACACCTTC. Residues: CASRPPGQGARGYTF.

The gene calls are TRBV15 and TRBJ2-1, with 8 bases matching TRBD2. Germline V gene lookup returns CDR1 LNHNV and CDR2 YYDKDF (reference sequence). Trimming at V came to 1 base and at J to 15 bases, leaving 14 bases not matched to a gene. The CDR3 covers 15 residues. In DNA, the CDR3 is TGTGCCACCAGCAGAGGCTGGCGCGGGGGGTTCAGGGGGTTCTTC. Translated, it gives CATSRGWRGGFRGFF.

The rearrangement uses TRBV13 and TRBJ1-1, with TRBD1 identical over 9 bases. The CDR3 has 15 amino acids. Germline V gene sequence: CDR1 PRHDT, CDR2 FYEKMQ (reference sequence). J was trimmed by 5 bases and V by 5 bases; bases with no gene match: 9. The CDR3 nucleotides read TGTGCCAGCAGCCTACAGGGGGCGAGGAAGACTGAAGCTTTCTTT. The encoded protein is CASSLQGARKTEAFF.

This sequence joins TRBV28 and TRBJ2-3; 7 positions match TRBD2. CDR1 is MDHEN and CDR2 is SYDVKM in the germline V gene. The CDR3 is 16 residues long. Trimming at V came to 4 bases and at J to 0 bases, leaving 7 bases not matched to a gene. The CDR3 is CASSSIAGSSTDTQYF. The CDR3 region has the DNA TGTGCCAGCAGTTCAATAGCGGGTTCTAGCACAGATACGCAGTATTTT.

This rearrangement joins TRBV2 to TRBJ2-5; 7 bases agree with TRBD1. Germline values: CDR1 SNHLY, CDR2 FYNNEI. The CDR3 loop spans 13 amino acids. V was pared by 7 bases and J by 1 base, with 3 bases of the junction left unmatched. The CDR3 region has the DNA TGTGCCAGCACCTCAGGGGGCCAAGAGACCCAGTACTTC. Translating it yields CASTSGGQETQYF.

The chain couples TRBV7-8 to TRBJ2-2; D may be TRBD2 (6 bases). The CDR3 loop spans 17 amino acids. V lost 2 bases, J lost 7 bases, and 20 bases lay in between. Germline CDR1 SGHVS, CDR2 FQNEAQ. The CDR3 here is CASSLTPPRERGGELFF. CDR3 nucleotides: TGTGCCAGCAGCTTAACCCCGCCGCGGGAACGGGGCGGGGAGCTGTTTTTT.

The rearrangement uses TRBV18 and TRBJ2-1, with 9 bases that match TRBD2. Unmatched junction bases numbered 3, after V lost 2 bases and J lost 7 bases. This CDR3 contains 14 residues. In germline, CDR1 is KGHSH, CDR2 LQKENI. This chain's CDR3 is CASSPRTSVNEQFF. The CDR3 DNA reads as TGTGCCAGCTCACCAAGGACTAGCGTGAATGAGCAGTTCTTC. Variable domain in full (rest from reference TRBV18 and TRBJ2-1): NAGVMQNPRHLVRRRGQEARLRCSPMKGHSHVYWYRQLPEEGLKFMVYLQKENIIDESGMPKERFSAEFPKEGPSILRIQQVVRGDSAAYFCASSPRTSVNEQFFGPGTRLTVL.

The chain joins TRBV12-5 to TRBJ2-3; tentative D call: TRBD1 (5 bases). Deletions cut 0 bases from V and 2 bases from J, with 6 bases between. Germline V CDR1 and CDR2: LGHNT, FRNRAP. The CDR3 sequence is 14 residues long. The CDR3 spells CASGLVTVTDTQYF. The CDR3 region has the DNA TGTGCTAGTGGTTTGGTGACAGTCACAGATACGCAGTATTTT.

This clone was observed a handful of times. V is TRBV15 and J is TRBJ2-1; 7 nucleotides align to TRBD2. The J segment lost 7 bases and the V segment lost 11 bases, leaving 14 bases of the junction unmatched. Germline V gene data show CDR1 as LNHNV and CDR2 as YYDKDF (reference sequence). CDR3 size: 14 residues. CDR3 DNA: TGTGCCTCCCGCCCTGGCGGGAGTTCTAATGAGCAGTTCTTC. Its translation is CASRPGGSSNEQFF.

The rearrangement uses TRBV5-8 and TRBJ1-3, with 9 bases fitting TRBD1. With V trimmed by 0 bases and J by 7 bases, 8 bases remained unmatched. CDR1 SGHTS and CDR2 YDEGEE come from the germline V gene. The CDR3 has 16 residues. Here the CDR3 reads CASSLVGQGSANTIYF. The CDR3 bases are TGTGCCAGCAGCTTGGTGGGACAGGGTTCCGCTAACACCATATATTTT.

The CDR3 DNA reads as TGTGCCAGCAGTGAACAGGGGACCTACAATGAGCAGTTCTTC. Translated, it gives CASSEQGTYNEQFF. J is TRBJ2-1 and V is TRBV6-1; a possible D gene is TRBD1 (6 bases). V shed 2 bases and J shed 2 bases, with 7 bases lying between them. CDR3 length: 14 amino acids. Germline CDR1 is MNHNS and CDR2 is SASEGT.

The chain has TRBV28 and TRBJ2-3; 9 nucleotides align to TRBD2. In germline, CDR1 is MDHEN, CDR2 SYDVKM. The J segment lost 6 bases and the V segment lost 1 base, leaving 5 bases of the junction unmatched. This CDR3 region has 15 residues. The CDR3 sequence: CASSLYRGRVDTQYF. DNA of the CDR3: TGTGCCAGCAGTTTATACCGCGGGAGGGTCGATACGCAGTATTTT.

This clone was counted only a few times. The chain couples TRBV6-6 to TRBJ2-5, with 8 bases fitting TRBD2. V gave up 2 bases and J gave up 1 base; unmatched junction bases: 6. In germline, CDR1 is MNHNY, CDR2 SVGAGI (reference sequence). This CDR3 comprises 16 residues. DNA of the CDR3: TGTGCCAGCAGTTACCAAAGGACTAGCTTCCAAGAGACCCAGTACTTC. Amino acids: CASSYQRTSFQETQYF.

The V call is TRBV29-1, the J call TRBJ1-2; D is undetermined. Germline loops: CDR1 SQVTM, CDR2 ANQGSEA. With 1 base removed from V and 2 bases from J, the gap between germline ends came to 5 bases. This CDR3 spans 12 amino acids. CDR3 in amino acids: CSVEASNYGYTF. Here the CDR3 DNA reads TGCAGCGTTGAAGCGAGCAACTATGGCTACACCTTC.

The chain carries TRBV19 and TRBJ2-7; 9 positions agree with TRBD1. The CDR3 runs to 15 residues. J gave up 0 bases and V 3 bases, and 3 bases lay outside the gene matches. The germline V gene encodes CDR1 LNHDA and CDR2 SQIVND (reference sequence). CDR3 region: CASSIKGQGSYEQYF. CDR3 nucleotides: TGTGCCAGTAGTATCAAGGGACAGGGCTCCTACGAGCAGTACTTC.

V gene TRBV18 combines with J gene TRBJ1-1, with 7 bases lining up with TRBD1. This CDR3 spans 16 amino acids. Germline-derived CDR1 and CDR2 are KGHSH and LQKENI. J lost 2 bases, V lost 1 base, and 7 bases had no gene match. CDR3: CASSPRPGGGNTEAFF. The CDR3 bases are TGTGCCAGCTCACCACGTCCCGGAGGGGGCAACACTGAAGCTTTCTTT.

Here the CDR3 reads CASSLLVMLAGGPTDTQYF. The CDR3 DNA sequence: TGTGCCAGCAGCTTGCTAGTTATGTTAGCGGGAGGGCCCACAGATACGCAGTATTTT. V usage is TRBV5-8 and J usage is TRBJ2-3; 11 bases are a match to TRBD2. Looked up from germline, CDR1 is SGHTS and CDR2 is YDEGEE. The J segment lost 2 bases and the V segment lost 1 base, leaving 12 bases of the junction unmatched. This CDR3 has 19 residues.

The V call is TRBV4-1, the J call TRBJ1-1; a weak D match, TRBD1 (6 bases). Germline loops: CDR1 MGHRA, CDR2 YSYEKL. Trimming shortened V by 1 base and J by 1 base, and 13 bases separated the two germline ends. CDR3 length equals 16 residues. CDR3 in amino acids: CASSQGGLRGNTEAFF. The CDR3 nucleotides read TGCGCCAGCAGCCAAGGGGGGCTGAGGGGGAACACTGAAGCTTTCTTT.

V usage is TRBV7-8 and J usage is TRBJ1-2; a weak D match, TRBD1 (5 bases). Germline CDR1 reads SGHVS; CDR2 reads FQNEAQ. This CDR3 region has 16 residues. V was clipped by 5 bases and J by 4 bases, with 20 bases between them. In DNA, the CDR3 is TGTGCCAGCAGCCAAGGGTCCCGGGGGACGGGCTATGGCTACACCTTC. Amino acids: CASSQGSRGTGYGYTF.

This chain uses TRBV6-1 with TRBJ1-5; no clear D gene. Germline V CDR1 and CDR2: MNHNS, SASEGT. V gave up 2 bases and J gave up 1 base, with 9 bases separating them. The CDR3 consists of 15 residues. The CDR3 region is CASSESGRSNQPQHF. CDR3 sequence (DNA): TGTGCCAGCAGTGAATCCGGGAGGAGCAATCAGCCCCAGCATTTT.

The genes are TRBV19 and TRBJ2-5, with D unresolved. Trimming took 5 bases from V and 5 from J, leaving 15 bases between them. Germline CDR1 and CDR2: LNHDA and SQIVND (reference sequence). The CDR3 totals 14 residues. CDR3 in DNA: TGTGCCAGTAGTTTCGCTCAACTCGGGGAGACCCAGTACTTC. As protein: CASSFAQLGETQYF. The complete variable domain, with remaining parts taken from reference TRBV19 and TRBJ2-5, reads DGGITQSPKYLFRKEGQNVTLSCEQNLNHDAMYWYRQDPGQGLRLIYYSQIVNDFQKGDIAEGYSVSREKKESFPLTVTSAQKNPTAFYLCASSFAQLGETQYFGPGTRLLVL.

V and J are TRBV6-7 and TRBJ1-2, with D perhaps TRBD1 (6 bases). TRBV6-7 is known as an ORF, though its function is uncertain. V lost 0 bases and J lost 2, with 13 bases in between. The CDR3 sequence is 16 residues long. In DNA, the CDR3 is TGTGCCAGCAGTTACTCGGGTCGGCAGGGGAACTATGGCTACACCTTC. Its translation: CASSYSGRQGNYGYTF.

Concerning this clone itself: Mismatch with germline at one junction end may stem from a read error. The chain links TRBV7-7 to TRBJ2-7, with 8 nucleotides matching TRBD1. CDR1 is SSHAT and CDR2 is FNYEAQ in the germline V gene (reference sequence). CDR3 size: 15 residues. The CDR3 sequence is CASSLEQGESYEQYF. The DNA for the CDR3 is TGTGCTAGCAGCTTAGAACAGGGGGAATCCTACGAGCAGTACTTC.

The V and J genes are TRBV6-5 and TRBJ2-7, with TRBD1 as a possible D gene (6 bases). The CDR3 consists of 14 residues. Germline-derived CDR1 and CDR2 are MNHEY and SVGAGI. Trimming took 2 bases from V and 11 from J, leaving 19 bases between them. CDR3 region: CASSYLQGEEKKYF. CDR3 DNA sequence: TGTGCCAGCAGTTACCTACAGGGTGAGGAAAAAAAGTACTTC.

In this sample, this clone turned up once. This chain connects TRBV7-2 to TRBJ2-1; 11 bases align to TRBD2. Germline V gives CDR1 SGHTA, CDR2 FQGNSA. This CDR3 has 16 amino acids. The V and J ends lost 6 bases and 2 bases, in that order; junction bases with no gene match: 6. The CDR3 loop is CASRRTSGLTYNEQFF. The CDR3 DNA follows: TGTGCCAGCAGACGGACTAGCGGGCTAACCTACAATGAGCAGTTCTTC.

This clone has a single count. This chain connects TRBV7-2 to TRBJ2-1; TRBD2 agrees at 8 bases. The V gene's germline CDR1 is SGHTA and CDR2 FQGNSA. V trimming: 5 bases; J trimming: 9 bases; junction bases outside the gene matches: 6. CDR3 length: 13 amino acids. CDR3 nucleotide sequence: TGTGCCAGCAGCACACCAGCGGGAGTTGAGCAGTTCTTC. Translating it yields CASSTPAGVEQFF.

The chain uses TRBV6-5 and TRBJ2-7; possible D gene TRBD2, 6 bases. CDR1 and CDR2 (germline): MNHEY, SVGAGI. There are 14 residues in the CDR3. V was cut by 0 bases and J by 6 bases, with 12 bases left in between. This chain's CDR3 is CASSYSSLAAEQYF. CDR3 bases: TGTGCCAGCAGTTACTCGTCACTAGCTGCCGAGCAGTACTTC.

Only one count was recorded for this clone. The chain recombines TRBV4-1 with TRBJ2-7; 11 bases map to TRBD1. This CDR3 contains 15 residues. V shed 1 base and J 4 bases; nucleotides not matched to a gene: 3. Germline CDR1 and CDR2: MGHRA and YSYEKL. This CDR3 reads CASSQGTGGRYEQYF. The CDR3 DNA sequence: TGCGCCAGCAGCCAAGGGACAGGGGGCCGGTACGAGCAGTACTTC.

V is TRBV7-3 and J is TRBJ1-3; no reliable D call. Germline assignment: CDR1 SGHTA and CDR2 FQGTGA. This CDR3 is 14 amino acids long. Trimming cost V 5 bases and J 2 bases, with 10 bases left between them. CDR3 sequence reads: CASSQAGAGNTIYF. The CDR3 region has the DNA TGTGCCAGCAGCCAAGCCGGGGCTGGAAACACCATATATTTT.

This chain joins TRBV7-9 and TRBJ2-2; a possible D gene is TRBD1 (5 bases). Trimming pared 2 bases from V and 4 bases from J, leaving 17 bases between. CDR3 length: 17 residues. Germline loops: CDR1 SEHNR, CDR2 FQNEAQ (reference sequence). CDR3 loop: CASSLKAGRVITGELFF. Written as DNA, the CDR3 is TGTGCCAGCAGCTTAAAGGCCGGCAGGGTGATCACCGGGGAGCTGTTTTTT.

The CDR3 DNA follows: TGTGCCAGCAGTTACGCCGGACAGGGCAATCAGCCCCAGCATTTT. This gives the protein CASSYAGQGNQPQHF. The chain carries TRBV2 and TRBJ1-5; 7 nucleotides align to TRBD1. The V segment lost 5 bases and the J segment 2 bases; nucleotides outside the gene matches: 6. The CDR3 consists of 15 residues. In germline, CDR1 is SNHLY, CDR2 FYNNEI.

The rearrangement joins TRBV4-2 to TRBJ2-7, with D perhaps TRBD1 (6 bases). The CDR3 is 15 amino acids. Germline V gene sequence: CDR1 LGHNA, CDR2 YNFKEQ. V was trimmed by 2 bases and J by 2 bases, leaving 13 bases between them. CDR3 loop: CASSQTGNLPYEQYF. The DNA for the CDR3 is TGTGCCAGCAGCCAAACAGGGAATCTCCCCTACGAGCAGTACTTC.